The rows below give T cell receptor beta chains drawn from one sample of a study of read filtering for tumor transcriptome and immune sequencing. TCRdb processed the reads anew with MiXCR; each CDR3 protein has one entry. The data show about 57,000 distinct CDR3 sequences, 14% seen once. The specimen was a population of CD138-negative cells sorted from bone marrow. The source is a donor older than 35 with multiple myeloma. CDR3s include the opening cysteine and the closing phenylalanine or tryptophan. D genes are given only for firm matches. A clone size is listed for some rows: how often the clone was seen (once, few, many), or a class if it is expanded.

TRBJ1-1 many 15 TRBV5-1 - TGCGCCAGCAGCCCCACCGGGACTGCGAACACTGAAGCTTTCTTT CASSPTGTANTEAFF
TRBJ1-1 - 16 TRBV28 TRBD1 TGTGCCAGCCGTACGATCCGGACAGGGGCAAACACTGAAGCTTTCTTT CASRTIRTGANTEAFF
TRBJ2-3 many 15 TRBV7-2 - TGTGCCAGCAGCTTAGCGCCCCCCCCCACAGATACGCAGTATTTT CASSLAPPPTDTQYF
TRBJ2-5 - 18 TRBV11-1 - TGTGCCAGCAGCACCTACCTGGGGGCGGACAGTCGCCAAGAGACCCAGTACTTC CASSTYLGADSRQETQYF
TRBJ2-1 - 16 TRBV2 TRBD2 TGTGCCAGCAGTGAAAAGAGGACTAGATTCGACAATGAGCAGTTCTTC CASSEKRTRFDNEQFF
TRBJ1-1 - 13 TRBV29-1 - TGCAGCGTTGAAGCCGGGGTTGGTACTGAAGCTTTCTTT CSVEAGVGTEAFF
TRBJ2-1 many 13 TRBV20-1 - TGCAGTGCTAGAGAAGTTAGAAACAATGAGCAGTTCTTC CSAREVRNNEQFF
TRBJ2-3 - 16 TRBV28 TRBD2 TGTGCCAGCATCGCTAGCGGGAGTGGGGTCACAGATACGCAGTATTTT CASIASGSGVTDTQYF
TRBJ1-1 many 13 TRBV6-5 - TGTGCCAGCAGTTACACGGTGAACACTGAAGCTTTCTTT CASSYTVNTEAFF
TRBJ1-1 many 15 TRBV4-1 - TGCGCCAGCAGCCAACACTCCGGTGGGGGTTTTGGAGCTTTCTTT CASSQHSGGGFGAFF
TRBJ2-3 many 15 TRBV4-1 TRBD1 TGCGCCAGCAGCCGGGACAGGGGCGGGGGAGATACGCAGTATTTT CASSRDRGGGDTQYF
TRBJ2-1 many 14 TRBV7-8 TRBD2 TGTGCCAGCAGAACGACTAGCGGGTACAATGAGCAGTTCTTC CASRTTSGYNEQFF
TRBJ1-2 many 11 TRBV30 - TGTGCCTGGAGTGTAAACAGGGCGGACGTGTTC CAWSVNRADVF
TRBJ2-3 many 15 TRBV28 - TGTGCCAGCAGTTTCGCAGGGCGCGGCACAGATACGCAGTATTTT CASSFAGRGTDTQYF
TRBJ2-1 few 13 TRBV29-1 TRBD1 TGCAGCGGAACAGGGGGCGCGGTGTTTGAGCAGTTCTTC CSGTGGAVFEQFF
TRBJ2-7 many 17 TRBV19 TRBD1 TGTGCCAGTAGCCCGGGACAGGGGGAGCCGCTCAACTACGAGCAGTACTTC CASSPGQGEPLNYEQYF
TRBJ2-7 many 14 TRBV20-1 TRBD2 TGCAGTGTGCGGGACGGACTAGCGAGCTACGAGCAGTACTTC CSVRDGLASYEQYF
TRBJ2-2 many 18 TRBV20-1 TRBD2 TGCAGTGCTAGAGATTTAACTAGCGGGAGACAGGGCACCGGGGAGCTGTTTTTT CSARDLTSGRQGTGELFF
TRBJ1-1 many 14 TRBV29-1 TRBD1 TGCAGCGCGACAGGGAGGGGATCTGTCACTGAAGCTTTCTTT CSATGRGSVTEAFF
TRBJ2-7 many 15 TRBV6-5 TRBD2 TGTGCCAGCAGCCCACATCTAGCGGGAGGCAACGAGCAGTACTTC CASSPHLAGGNEQYF
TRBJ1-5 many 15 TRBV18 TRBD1 TGTGCCAGCTCACCTTTGGGACAGGGCAATCAGCCCCAGCATTTT CASSPLGQGNQPQHF
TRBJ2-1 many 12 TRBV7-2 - TGTGCCAGCAGCCCCGACGGGCCCATGCTGTTCTTC CASSPDGPMLFF
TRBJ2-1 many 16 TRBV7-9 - TGTGCCAGCACCCTTATTCTCCTGACAGGCTACAATGAGCAGTTCTTC CASTLILLTGYNEQFF
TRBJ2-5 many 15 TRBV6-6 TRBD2 TGTGCCAGCAGTACGACTAGCGGGCATGACCAGACCCAGTACTTC CASSTTSGHDQTQYF
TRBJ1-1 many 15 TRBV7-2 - TGTGCCAGCAGCCCCCCTAGGGGAAGGGGCACTGAAGCTTTCTTT CASSPPRGRGTEAFF
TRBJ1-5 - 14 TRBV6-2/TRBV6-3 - TGTGCCAGCAGCTCCCTTGCTAGCACAGATACGCAGCATTTT CASSSLASTDTQHF
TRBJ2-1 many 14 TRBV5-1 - TGCGCCAGCAGGCGGGACAGCTTATACAATGAGCAGTTCTTC CASRRDSLYNEQFF
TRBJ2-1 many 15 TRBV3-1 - TGTGCCAGCAGTCCTCAAGGGGCGTTGGCGAATGAGCAGTTCTTC CASSPQGALANEQFF
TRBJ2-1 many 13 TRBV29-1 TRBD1 TGCAGCGGCGAAGAGGACAGGGGGCGAGGGCAGTTCTTC CSGEEDRGRGQFF
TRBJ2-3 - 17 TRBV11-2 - TGTGCCAGCAGCTTAGATGATCAGGGTTTGGGCACAGATACGCAGTATTTT CASSLDDQGLGTDTQYF
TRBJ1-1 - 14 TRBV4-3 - TGCGCCAGCAGCCAAGAACAGCTGAACACTGAAGCTTTCTTT CASSQEQLNTEAFF
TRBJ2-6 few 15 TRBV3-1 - TGTGCCAGCAGTCGACAGTTCACTGGGGCCAACGTCCTGACTTTC CASSRQFTGANVLTF
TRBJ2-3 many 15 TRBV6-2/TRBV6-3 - TGTGCCAGCAGTTACTATAGCGGAGGCACAGATACGCAGTATTTT CASSYYSGGTDTQYF
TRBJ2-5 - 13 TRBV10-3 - TGTGCCATCAGTGACTCGGGAGAAGAGACCCAGTACTTC CAISDSGEETQYF